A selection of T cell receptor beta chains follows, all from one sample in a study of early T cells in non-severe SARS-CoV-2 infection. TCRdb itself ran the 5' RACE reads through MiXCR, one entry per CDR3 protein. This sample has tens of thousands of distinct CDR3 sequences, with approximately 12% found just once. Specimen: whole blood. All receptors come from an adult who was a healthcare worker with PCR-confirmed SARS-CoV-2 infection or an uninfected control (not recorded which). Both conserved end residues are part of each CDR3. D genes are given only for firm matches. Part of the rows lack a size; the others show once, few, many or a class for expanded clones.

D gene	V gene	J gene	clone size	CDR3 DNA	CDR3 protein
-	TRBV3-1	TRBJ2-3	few	TGTGCCAGCAGCCAAGATGGGAACAGATGGACAGATACGCAGTATTTT	CASSQDGNRWTDTQYF
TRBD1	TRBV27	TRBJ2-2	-	TGTGCCAGCAGCTTCCGGGACAGGGGCACCGGGGAGCTGTTTTTT	CASSFRDRGTGELFF
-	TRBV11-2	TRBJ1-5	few	TGTGCCAGCAGCTTAGATCGCGGCCAGCCCCAGCATTTT	CASSLDRGQPQHF
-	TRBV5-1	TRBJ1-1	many	TGCGCCAGCAGCCCCGCCGTCGCCTACATGAACACTGAAGCTTTCTTT	CASSPAVAYMNTEAFF
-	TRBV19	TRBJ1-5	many	TGTGCCAGTAATCCTAATCGCAATCAGCCCCAGCATTTT	CASNPNRNQPQHF
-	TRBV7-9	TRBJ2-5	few	TGTGCCAGCAGCCCTCTTGGGTCGGAGACCCAGTACTTC	CASSPLGSETQYF
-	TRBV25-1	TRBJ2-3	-	TGTGCCAGCAGTGGGAATATAGATACGCAGTATTTT	CASSGNIDTQYF
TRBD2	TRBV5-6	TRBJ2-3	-	TGTGCCAGCAGCTTGTTGAGTAGCGGGGGCCCAAGCACAGATACGCAGTATTTT	CASSLLSSGGPSTDTQYF
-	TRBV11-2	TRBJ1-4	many	TGTGCCAGCAGCCGGCGGGTGCTTAATGAAAAACTGTTTTTT	CASSRRVLNEKLFF
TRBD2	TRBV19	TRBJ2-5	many	TGTGCCAGTAGTATAGGAAGAGCGGGGGGGCATGAGACCCAGTACTTC	CASSIGRAGGHETQYF
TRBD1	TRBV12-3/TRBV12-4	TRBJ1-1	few	TGTGCCAGCAGTTTAACCGGGACAGCGAACACTGAAGCTTTCTTT	CASSLTGTANTEAFF
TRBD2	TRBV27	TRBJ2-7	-	TGTGCCAGCAGTCTCAGCGGGGGTGCCTCCTACGAGCAGTACTTC	CASSLSGGASYEQYF
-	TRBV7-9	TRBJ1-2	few	TGTGCCAGCAGCTTAGCGGGAAACCGGAACTATGGCTACACCTTC	CASSLAGNRNYGYTF
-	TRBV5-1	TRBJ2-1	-	TGCGCCAGCAGCCCCGTTATTGGGGGGAGGAATGAGCAGTTCTTC	CASSPVIGGRNEQFF
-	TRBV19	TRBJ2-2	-	TGTGCCAGTAGTATAGGGATTGAGAACACCGGGGAGCTGTTTTTT	CASSIGIENTGELFF
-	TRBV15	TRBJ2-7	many	TGTGCCACCAGCTTAGGGGCGGCCCCCTACGAGCAGTACTTC	CATSLGAAPYEQYF
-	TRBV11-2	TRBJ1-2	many	TGTGCCAGCAGCTTCACAGGGCAGCAAGGCTACACCTTC	CASSFTGQQGYTF
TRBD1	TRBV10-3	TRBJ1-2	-	TGTGCCATCATCGGAGGAGGGGGCGATGGCTACACCTTC	CAIIGGGGDGYTF
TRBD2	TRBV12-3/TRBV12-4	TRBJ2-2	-	TGTGCCAGCAGTCGGACTAGCGGGGACACCGGGGAGCTGTTTTTT	CASSRTSGDTGELFF
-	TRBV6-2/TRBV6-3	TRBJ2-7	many	TGTGCCAGCAGGGCTTATCGGGGCACCTACGAGCAGTACTTC	CASRAYRGTYEQYF
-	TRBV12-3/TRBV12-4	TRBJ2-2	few	TGTGCCAGCAGTTTGAAGGGGCCCGGGGAGCTGTTTTTT	CASSLKGPGELFF
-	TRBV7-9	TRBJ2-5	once	TGTGCCAGCAGCTTAGTGCGGGGCCTGCAAGAGACCCAGTACTTC	CASSLVRGLQETQYF
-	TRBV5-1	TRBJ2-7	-	-	CASSFGPGQLYEQYF
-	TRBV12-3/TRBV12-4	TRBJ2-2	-	TGTGCCAGCAGTAGGAATAGCCCCCCCGGGGAGCTGTTTTTT	CASSRNSPPGELFF
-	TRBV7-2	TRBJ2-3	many	TGTGCCAGCAGCTTAGCGCAGGGAGATACGCAGTATTTT	CASSLAQGDTQYF
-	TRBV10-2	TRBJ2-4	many	TGCGCCACCCTGGGTGGGGCGTCCATTCAGTACTTC	CATLGGASIQYF
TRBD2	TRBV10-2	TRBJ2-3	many	TGCGCCAGCACCCGGACTAGCGAAACAGATACGCAGTATTTT	CASTRTSETDTQYF
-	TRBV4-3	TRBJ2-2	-	TGCGCCAGCAGCTGGGACGGACACACCGGGGAGCTGTTTTTT	CASSWDGHTGELFF